Detailed here is one TCR beta chain. Its cognate antigen is unknown. Isolated RNA was reverse transcribed in full, so expressed TCRB transcripts were sequenced. Reads from naive, central memory and regulatory T cell samples averaged roughly 3.6 million. Generated by immunoSEQ multiplex PCR, the TCRdb table keeps only in-frame clones and is missing some. The sample has approximately 50,000 clones, about 40% seen once. CD4+ cells of the naive, central memory, regulatory and stem cell-like memory types were sorted via CD45RO/CCR7/CD25/CD127/CD95/CD27. The sample belongs to a study of beta chain features in type 1 diabetes. Study-level background: Roughly 98 million sorted cells were examined across all samples.

Germline CDR1 reads MDHEN; CDR2 reads SYDVKM. V gave up 5 bases and J gave up 2 bases; unmatched junction bases: 10. This CDR3 is built from 18 residues. Regarding the study as a whole: Among patients, naive, central memory and Treg TCRB repertoires appeared more similar than among healthy donors. Shortening of TCRB CDR3s, moderate but significant, appeared in all four CD4+ subsets of Type 1 diabetes patients.

The chain joins TRBV28 to TRBJ2-6; TRBD1 matches at 9 bases. The receptor was derived from a man younger than 45 with type 1 diabetes. The specimen sequenced was Tregs from blood. The CDR3 DNA sequence: TGTGCCAGCAGTCCGCTATCGACAGGGGGACCTGGGGCCAACGTCCTGACTTTC. Its protein product is CASSPLSTGGPGANVLTF.